Listed below are T cell receptor beta chains from one sample, sequenced in a study of blood T cell repertoires in COVID-19. TCRdb keeps only in-frame clones here, not all; method: immunoSEQ multiplex PCR. The data hold around 330,000 clones, with around 84% observed a single time. Sequenced: PBMCs or T cells enriched from blood (not recorded which). All receptors come from a woman under 40 who had been exposed to COVID-19. The conserved cysteine and the conserved F or W are not part of the CDR3 here. The size field is filled for only some rows; it gives once, few, many or a size class.

cdr3_aa	clone_size	v_call	j_call
ASSSQGIDSPLH	NA	TRBV5-4	TRBJ1-6
ASSWDSGAEAF	NA	TRBV7-9	TRBJ1-1
ASTNPGTEAF	once	TRBV6-5	TRBJ1-1
ASSLAGWRGKDTQY	NA	TRBV5-6	TRBJ2-3
ASSLKRDGGRNTEAF	NA	TRBV18	TRBJ1-1
ATSRDPSGTYEQY	NA	TRBV15	TRBJ2-7
ATSRDLDREGNIQY	NA	TRBV15	TRBJ2-4
ASREDRGSNQPQH	NA	TRBV6-1	TRBJ1-5
ASSTGDGYT	few	TRBV12-3/TRBV12-4	TRBJ1-2
ASGPGQGGSGYT	NA	TRBV5-1	TRBJ1-2
ASSLGQNTQY	NA	TRBV7-6	TRBJ2-3
ASSASSLAGGHGREQF	once	TRBV19	TRBJ2-1
ASSSSGTRKETQY	NA	TRBV5-1	TRBJ2-5
ASRSTGAGGSGTQY	NA	TRBV7-2	TRBJ2-5
ASSAAGTSGREQY	NA	TRBV9	TRBJ2-7
ASSFLTSGQNSNQPQH	NA	TRBV27	TRBJ1-5
ASSVVKGGEAF	NA	TRBV9	TRBJ1-1
ASSTKGTSFNEQF	NA	TRBV2	TRBJ2-1
ASRPRGLAGGQETQY	NA	TRBV7-2	TRBJ2-5
ASRRDRGIAVNTEAF	NA	TRBV27	TRBJ1-1
ASSLGLAGSEQY	few	TRBV25-1	TRBJ2-7
AWSGQGYTIY	NA	TRBV30	TRBJ1-3
ASSQRQGVAKDTEAF	NA	TRBV3-1/TRBV3-2	TRBJ1-1
ASSSTSGATGELF	NA	TRBV7-2	TRBJ2-2
ASSLISSGGGFQFYGYT	NA	TRBV5-5	TRBJ1-2
ASSLLAGMTEAF	NA	TRBV28	TRBJ1-1
ASSPQRQGGGDTQY	NA	TRBV5-4	TRBJ2-3
ASSIAPLAVAIQETQY	NA	TRBV19	TRBJ2-5
ASSPRGDSSHPDTQY	NA	TRBV7-8	TRBJ2-3
ASSAPGQGYYEQY	NA	TRBV28	TRBJ2-7
ASSMDRAGNSPLH	NA	TRBV5-8	TRBJ1-6
ASSQVVRTSARRRETQY	NA	TRBV3-1/TRBV3-2	TRBJ2-5